Sequencing of this T cell receptor beta chain was carried out in a study of T cells expressing NK-cell markers. Background on the study: Sequencing of TCR beta repertoires drew on sorted CD3+CD56+NKG2C+, CD3+CD56+NKG2C- and CD3+CD56-NKG2C+ T cells.

Turning to this clonotype: Its antigen is unknown.

The study's findings and limits: A handful of donors showed these clonotypes also leading the CD3+CD56-NKG2C+ fraction.

This CDR3 is 15 amino acids long. TCRdb re-called the 5' RACE reads; one entry per CDR3 protein, DNA not given. This table lists 350,000 to 400,000 distinct CDR3 sequences. The receptor comes from a woman aged 45 to 65 in good health. The chain uses TRBV12-3 or TRBV12-4 and TRBJ2-1; with no DNA, the TCRdb D assignment of TRBD1 cannot be verified. Specimen: blood T cells: a sorted CD56 or NKG2C T cell subset, CD4+ or CD8+ T cells, or bulk PBMC T cells (not recorded which). This CDR3 reads CASSPPGVAYNEQFF.